The 19 T cell receptor beta chains given below trace back to one sample, sequenced in a study of early T cells in non-severe SARS-CoV-2 infection (dated by TCRdb to 2020 to 2022). The method was 5' RACE. Sequencing relied on a NextSeq 500. The raw public data were reprocessed by TCRdb itself: fastp quality trimming at Q25, MiXCR clonotype calling, in-frame beta chains only. Records with the same CDR3 protein are collapsed into one entry carrying the most frequent genes and DNA. The sample records 80,000 to 95,000 distinct CDR3 sequences, about 12% of which are singletons. Of the sample, around 7% is held by the ten largest clones. The sequencing input was whole blood. These receptors all come from an adult who was a healthcare worker with PCR-confirmed SARS-CoV-2 infection or an uninfected control (not recorded which).

In this sample, this clonotype turned up a few times. CDR3 sequence reads: CASTESATQYF. DNA of the CDR3: TGTGCCAGCACGGAGTCGGCTACGCAGTATTTT. V gene TRBV2 combines with J gene TRBJ2-3; D uncertain. Germline V gene lookup returns CDR1 SNHLY and CDR2 FYNNEI. Deletions cut 7 bases from V and 8 bases from J, with 10 bases between. There are 11 residues in the CDR3.

This clonotype was seen a few times. The chain employs TRBV12-3 or TRBV12-4 and TRBJ1-1, with TRBD1 as a possible D gene (5 bases). This CDR3 has 13 amino acids. V was pared by 11 bases and J by 3 bases, with 16 bases between. CDR3 bases: TGTGCCGCCAGACAGAACGGGTACACTGAAGCTTTCTTT. It codes for CAARQNGYTEAFF.

The V gene is TRBV9, the J gene TRBJ2-3; weak D call: TRBD1 (6 bases). V was trimmed by 0 bases and J by 9 bases, leaving 17 bases between them. Germline V CDR1 and CDR2: SGDLS, YYNGEE. The CDR3 totals 15 residues. The CDR3 here is CASSVVGQPWETQYF. The CDR3 DNA reads as TGTGCCAGCAGCGTAGTAGGACAGCCATGGGAAACGCAGTATTTT.

This clonotype was seen more than once but under ten times. CDR3 region: CASSGETENTEAFF. The CDR3 DNA is TGTGCCAGCAGCGGAGAGACAGAGAACACTGAAGCTTTCTTT. This chain links TRBV7-9 with TRBJ1-1, with TRBD1 as a possible D gene (5 bases). In germline, CDR1 is SEHNR, CDR2 FQNEAQ (reference sequence). CDR3 size: 14 residues. The germline V and J ends were trimmed by 5 bases and 1 base, with 11 bases remaining between them. Full variable domain (rest looked up from reference TRBV7-9 and TRBJ1-1): DTGVSQNPRHKITKRGQNVTFRCDPISEHNRLYWYRQTLGQGPEFLTYFQNEAQLEKSRLLSDRFSAERPKGSFSTLEIQRTEQGDSAMYLCASSGETENTEAFFGQGTRLTVV.

This clonotype was counted a few times. The chain employs TRBV29-1 and TRBJ1-2; D uncertain. There are 11 residues in the CDR3. CDR1 is SQVTM and CDR2 is ANQGSEA in the germline V gene. Trimming took 7 bases from V and 4 from J, leaving 10 bases between them. Here the CDR3 DNA reads TGCAGCGCCGCTCCGGGCTATGGCTACACCTTC. Its protein product is CSAAPGYGYTF.

CDR3 nucleotide sequence: TGTGCCAGCAGCTTAGGCTCCCACACCGGGGAGCTGTTTTTT. It codes for CASSLGSHTGELFF. The chain combines TRBV7-2 with TRBJ2-2, with D hard to call. The CDR3 is made up of 14 amino acids. The V gene's germline CDR1 is SGHTA and CDR2 FQGNSA. The V and J ends lost 1 base and 3 bases respectively, with 6 bases between them.

This clonotype was observed a few times. The CDR3 DNA follows: TGTGCCAGCAGTCCACGATCCGCCGGGGAGCTGTTTTTT. It is translated as CASSPRSAGELFF. This chain connects TRBV12-3 or TRBV12-4 to TRBJ2-2, with D unresolved. V was trimmed by 5 bases and J by 6 bases, leaving 10 bases between them. CDR3 length equals 13 residues.

This clonotype was counted a few times. The rearrangement joins TRBV11-2 to TRBJ1-3; D gene ambiguous. The CDR3 has 14 amino acids. The germline V and J ends were trimmed by 7 bases and 0 bases, with 10 bases remaining between them. The germline V gene encodes CDR1 SGHAT and CDR2 FQNNGV. CDR3 amino acids: CASKNARSGNTIYF. The CDR3 region has the DNA TGTGCCAGCAAGAACGCTCGCTCTGGAAACACCATATATTTT.

This clonotype has just a few counts. The rearrangement uses TRBV9 and TRBJ1-1; TRBD1 might be the D (6 bases). Trimming took off 3 bases at V and 10 bases at J, with 22 bases between the two ends. Germline loops: CDR1 SGDLS, CDR2 YYNGEE. This CDR3 is built from 15 residues. The CDR3: CASSATVSREQGAFF. The CDR3 nucleotides read TGTGCCAGCAGCGCAACTGTGTCCCGCGAACAGGGAGCTTTCTTT.

This clonotype was counted at least ten times. The CDR3 sequence is CSVGAGTSGSSYNEQFF. The CDR3 coding sequence is TGCAGCGTTGGGGCCGGGACTAGCGGCAGCTCCTACAATGAGCAGTTCTTC. The V and J genes are TRBV29-1 and TRBJ2-1; TRBD2 matches 11 bases. This CDR3 contains 17 residues. CDR1 is SQVTM and CDR2 is ANQGSEA in the germline V gene. The J segment lost 0 bases and the V segment lost 4 bases, leaving 8 bases of the junction unmatched.

The chain has TRBV5-4 and TRBJ2-3, with a weak D call TRBD2 (6 bases). The CDR3 runs to 14 residues. Germline CDR1 SGHNT, CDR2 YYREEE (reference sequence). V was shortened by 0 bases and J by 4 bases, with 9 bases between the two germline ends. The CDR3 nucleotides are TGTGCCAGCAGCTTGGAAGGAGGGGCAGATACGCAGTATTTT. It is translated as CASSLEGGADTQYF.

This clonotype came up a few times. V usage is TRBV5-1 and J usage is TRBJ1-2, with D perhaps matching TRBD1 (5 bases). The CDR3 sequence is 15 residues long. Per the germline V gene, CDR1 is SGHRS and CDR2 is YFSETQ. Trimming cost V 3 bases and J 8 bases, with 20 bases left between them. The CDR3 loop is CASSSTGPQGGGYTF. As DNA, the CDR3 is TGCGCCAGCAGCTCAACCGGCCCCCAGGGCGGCGGCTACACCTTC.

The table lists this clonotype with a few counts. This sequence joins TRBV3-1 and TRBJ2-4; D not certain. Germline V CDR1 and CDR2: LGHDT, YNNKEL (reference sequence). Trimming left V 4 bases short and J 0 bases short, with 13 bases between. CDR3 length: 16 amino acids. The CDR3, as DNA: TGTGCCAGCAGCCTCCTCAGTGGATTAGCCAAAAACATTCAGTACTTC. This encodes CASSLLSGLAKNIQYF.

This clonotype was observed a handful of times. The chain recombines TRBV6-2 or TRBV6-3 with TRBJ2-7; D might be TRBD1 (6 bases). This CDR3 comprises 14 residues. Per the germline V gene, CDR1 is MNHEY and CDR2 is SVGEGT. V lost 2 bases, J lost 1 base, and 9 bases lay in between. The CDR3 DNA sequence: TGTGCCAGCAGTTACATGGACAGATCCTACGAGCAGTACTTC. Its protein is CASSYMDRSYEQYF.

This clonotype came up many times. The chain recombines TRBV20-1 with TRBJ1-1, with D perhaps TRBD1 (5 bases). Deletions cut 5 bases from V and 1 base from J, with 8 bases between. Germline assignment: CDR1 DFQATT and CDR2 SNEGSKA (reference sequence). The CDR3 has 12 amino acids. CDR3 region: CSAAQGNTEAFF. For the CDR3, the DNA is TGCAGTGCTGCTCAGGGGAACACTGAAGCTTTCTTT.

This sequence joins TRBV7-6 and TRBJ2-2; TRBD2 might be the D (7 bases). Trimming removed 3 bases from V and 1 base from J, with 9 bases in between. The CDR3 is made up of 15 amino acids. Per germline, CDR1 SGHVS and CDR2 FNYEAQ. The chain's CDR3 is CASSLGGQNTGELFF. The CDR3, as DNA: TGTGCCAGCAGCTTGGGGGGGCAGAACACCGGGGAGCTGTTTTTT.

This chain joins TRBV29-1 and TRBJ1-1; no definite D call. This CDR3 spans 10 amino acids. CDR1 and CDR2 (germline): SQVTM, ANQGSEA. The V end lost 7 bases, the J end lost 2 bases, and 5 bases lay between the germline ends. In nucleotides, the CDR3 is TGCAGCGCTTCAAACACTGAAGCTTTCTTT. As protein: CSASNTEAFF.

This chain links TRBV6-2 or TRBV6-3 with TRBJ2-3; D might be TRBD1 or TRBD2, each matching 5 bases. Germline loops: CDR1 MNHEY, CDR2 SVGEGT. V lost 8 bases and J 1 base, leaving 7 bases between the germline ends. The CDR3 has 12 residues. DNA for the CDR3: TGTGCCAGCGGGACCCGCACAGATACGCAGTATTTT. It yields the protein CASGTRTDTQYF.

This clonotype has a handful of counts. The V and J genes are TRBV7-6 and TRBJ2-5; no clear D gene. This CDR3 comprises 12 residues. CDR1 and CDR2 from the germline V gene are SGHVS and FNYEAQ. Trimming took 4 bases from V and 4 from J, leaving 7 bases between them. The CDR3 protein is CASSSRSETQYF. In nucleotides, the CDR3 is TGTGCCAGCAGCTCTAGATCAGAGACCCAGTACTTC. Filled out from reference TRBV7-6 and TRBJ2-5, the complete variable domain reads GAGVSQSPRYKVTKRGQDVALRCDPISGHVSLYWYRQALGQGPEFLTYFNYEAQQDKSGLPNDRFSAERPEGSISTLTIQRTEQRDSAMYRCASSSRSETQYFGPGTRLLVL.